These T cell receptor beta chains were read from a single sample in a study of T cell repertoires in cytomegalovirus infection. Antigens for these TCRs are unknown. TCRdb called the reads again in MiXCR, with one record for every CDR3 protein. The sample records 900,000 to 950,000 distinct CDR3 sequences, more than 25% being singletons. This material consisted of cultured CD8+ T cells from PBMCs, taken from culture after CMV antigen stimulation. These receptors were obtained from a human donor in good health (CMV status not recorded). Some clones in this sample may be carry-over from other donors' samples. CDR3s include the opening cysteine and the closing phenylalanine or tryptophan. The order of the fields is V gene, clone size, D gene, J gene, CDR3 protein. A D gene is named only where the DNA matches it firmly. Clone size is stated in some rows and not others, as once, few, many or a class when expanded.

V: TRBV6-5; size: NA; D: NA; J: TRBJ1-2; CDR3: CASSPNFGIEGYTF
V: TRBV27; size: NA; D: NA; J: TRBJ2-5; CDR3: CASSLTGLVQETQYF
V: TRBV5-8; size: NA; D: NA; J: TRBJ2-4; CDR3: CASSPQGSKNIQYF
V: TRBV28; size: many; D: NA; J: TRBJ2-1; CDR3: CASSLSVELRNEQFF
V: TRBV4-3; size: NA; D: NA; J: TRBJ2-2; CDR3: CASSQDRAGAHTGELFF
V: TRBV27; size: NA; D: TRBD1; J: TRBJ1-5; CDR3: CANRGRADQPQHF
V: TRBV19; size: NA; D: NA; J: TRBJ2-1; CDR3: CASSDQSPEQFF
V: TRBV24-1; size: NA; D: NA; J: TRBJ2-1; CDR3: CATSEPGGQAEQFF
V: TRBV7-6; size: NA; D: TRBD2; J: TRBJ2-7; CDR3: CASSLSTSGGVEQYF
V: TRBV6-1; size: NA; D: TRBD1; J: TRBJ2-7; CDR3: CASWTGIDDEQYF
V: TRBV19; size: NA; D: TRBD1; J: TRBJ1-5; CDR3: CASSIPPEDRVFNQPQHF
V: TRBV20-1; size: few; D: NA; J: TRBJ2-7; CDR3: CTTRKTGTYEQYF
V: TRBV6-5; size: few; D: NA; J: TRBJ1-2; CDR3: CASSYRNSWNFNYGYTF
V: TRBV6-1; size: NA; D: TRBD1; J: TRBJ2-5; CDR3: CASSYAGTGLQETQYF
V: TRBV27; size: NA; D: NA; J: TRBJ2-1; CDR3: CASSLSGRGNEQFF
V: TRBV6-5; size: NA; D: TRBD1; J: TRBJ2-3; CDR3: CASSYSITTGTLTDTQYF
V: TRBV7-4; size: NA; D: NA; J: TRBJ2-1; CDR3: CASSLIGRGSSYNEQFF
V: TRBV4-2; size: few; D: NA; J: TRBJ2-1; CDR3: CASSQDRGLFYNEQFF